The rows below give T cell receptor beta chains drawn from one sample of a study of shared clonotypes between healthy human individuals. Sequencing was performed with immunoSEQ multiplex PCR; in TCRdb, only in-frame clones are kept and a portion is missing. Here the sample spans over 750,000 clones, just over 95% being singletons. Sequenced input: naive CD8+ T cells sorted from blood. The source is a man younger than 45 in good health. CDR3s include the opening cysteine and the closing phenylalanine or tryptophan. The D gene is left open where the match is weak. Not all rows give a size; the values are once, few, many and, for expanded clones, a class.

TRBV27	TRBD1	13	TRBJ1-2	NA	CASSLGTGFGYTF	TGTGCCAGCAGTTTAGGGACAGGGTTTGGCTACACCTTC
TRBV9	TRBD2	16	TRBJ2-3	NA	CASSPRTSGSTDTQYF	TGTGCCAGCAGCCCTCGGACTAGCGGGAGTACAGATACGCAGTATTTT
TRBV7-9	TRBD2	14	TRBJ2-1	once	CASSGSSSYNEQFF	TGTGCCAGTAGCGGGAGTTCCTCCTACAATGAGCAGTTCTTC
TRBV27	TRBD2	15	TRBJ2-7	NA	CATNGGAGSSYEQYF	TGTGCCACGAACGGGGGGGCAGGATCCTCCTACGAGCAGTACTTC
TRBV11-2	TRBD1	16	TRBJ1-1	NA	CASSTRQGAWVTEAFF	TGTGCCAGCAGCACCCGACAGGGGGCTTGGGTCACTGAAGCTTTCTTT
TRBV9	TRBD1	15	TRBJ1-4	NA	CASSVARDRDEKLFF	TGTGCCAGCAGCGTAGCAAGGGACAGGGATGAAAAACTGTTTTTT
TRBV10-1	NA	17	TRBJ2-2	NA	CASSPGRGETNTGELFF	TGCGCCAGCAGTCCGGGTCGAGGGGAAACCAACACCGGGGAGCTGTTTTTT
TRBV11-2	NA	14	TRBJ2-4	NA	CASSLDPGENIQYF	TGTGCCAGCAGCTTAGATCCAGGGGAGAACATTCAGTACTTC
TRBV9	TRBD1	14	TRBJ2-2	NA	CARSVGGGTGELFF	TGTGCCCGCAGCGTAGGGGGCGGGACCGGGGAGCTGTTTTTT
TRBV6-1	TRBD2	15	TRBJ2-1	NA	CASSETGGTYNEQFF	TGTGCCAGCAGTGAAACGGGAGGGACATACAATGAGCAGTTCTTC
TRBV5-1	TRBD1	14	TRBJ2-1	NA	CASSLGQGADEQFF	TGCGCCAGCAGCCTGGGACAGGGGGCGGATGAGCAGTTCTTC
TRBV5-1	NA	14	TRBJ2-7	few	CASREQDSSYEQYF	TGCGCCAGCAGGGAACAGGACAGCTCCTACGAGCAGTACTTC
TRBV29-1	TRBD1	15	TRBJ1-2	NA	CSVEAWWTGAYGYTF	TGCAGCGTTGAAGCATGGTGGACAGGGGCCTATGGCTACACCTTC
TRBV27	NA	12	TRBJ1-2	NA	CASSDNGYGYTF	TGTGCCAGCAGCGACAACGGATATGGCTACACCTTC
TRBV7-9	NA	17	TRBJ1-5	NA	CASNPQLIGANNQPQHF	TGTGCCAGCAACCCACAACTAATCGGGGCGAACAATCAGCCCCAGCATTTT
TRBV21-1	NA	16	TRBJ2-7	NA	CASSKAMSRTGYEQYF	TGTGCCAGCAGCAAAGCAATGAGTAGGACCGGCTACGAGCAGTACTTC
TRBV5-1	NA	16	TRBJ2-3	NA	CASSGVQGPSTDTQYF	TGCGCCAGCAGTGGAGTTCAGGGGCCAAGCACAGATACGCAGTATTTT
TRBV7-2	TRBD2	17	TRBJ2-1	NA	CASSPRTSGSPYNEQFF	TGTGCCAGCAGCCCCCGGACTAGCGGGAGCCCCTACAATGAGCAGTTCTTC
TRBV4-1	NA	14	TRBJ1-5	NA	CASSRTVLNQPQHF	TGCGCCAGCAGCCGCACCGTCTTAAATCAGCCCCAGCATTTT
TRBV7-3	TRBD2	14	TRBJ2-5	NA	CASSPAGGQETQYF	TGTGCCAGCAGCCCCGCCGGGGGGCAAGAGACCCAGTACTTC
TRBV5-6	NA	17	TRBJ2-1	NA	CASSFQGRFSSYNEQFF	TGTGCCAGCAGCTTCCAGGGGCGTTTCAGCTCCTACAATGAGCAGTTCTTC
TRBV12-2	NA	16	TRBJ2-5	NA	CASRQKSGSMCETQYF	TGTGCAAGTCGCCAGAAAAGCGGGAGTATGTGTGAGACCCAGTACTTC
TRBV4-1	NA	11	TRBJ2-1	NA	CASSQGVEQFF	TGCGCCAGCAGCCAAGGGGTTGAGCAGTTCTTC
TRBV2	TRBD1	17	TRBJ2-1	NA	CARGPGERQGYYNEQFF	TGTGCCAGGGGGCCGGGCGAACGACAGGGTTACTACAATGAGCAGTTCTTC
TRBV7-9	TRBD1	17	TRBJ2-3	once	CASSSETTGTGVDTQYF	TGTGCCAGCAGCTCGGAGACCACCGGGACAGGGGTAGATACGCAGTATTTT
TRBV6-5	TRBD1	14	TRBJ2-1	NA	CASRPQGGDNEQFF	TGTGCCAGCAGACCACAGGGGGGCGACAATGAGCAGTTCTTC
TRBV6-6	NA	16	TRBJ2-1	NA	CASSYRTGDAYNEQFF	TGTGCCAGCAGTTACCGGACGGGGGATGCCTACAATGAGCAGTTCTTC